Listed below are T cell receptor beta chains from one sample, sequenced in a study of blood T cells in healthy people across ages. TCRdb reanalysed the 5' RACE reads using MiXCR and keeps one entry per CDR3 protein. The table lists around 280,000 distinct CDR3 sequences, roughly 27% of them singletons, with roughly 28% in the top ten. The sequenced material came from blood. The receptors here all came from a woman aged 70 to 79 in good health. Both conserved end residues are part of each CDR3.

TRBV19 CASSMGTATNEKLFF
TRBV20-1 CSARDLGDGVADTQYF
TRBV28 CASSPGQGFGEAFF
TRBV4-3 CASSQDLAGVYEQYF
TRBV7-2 CASSPERGGNYEQYF
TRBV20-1 CSASPGTDTQYF
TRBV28 CANKRLADLQETQYF
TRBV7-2 CASSFWGALNTEAFF
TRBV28 CASSRPPRTSDYNEQFF
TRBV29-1 CSVDGEGETQYF
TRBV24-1 CATSDLQTAEAPLGEQFF
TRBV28 CAGRPQREADTQYF
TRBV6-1 CASSELGNTEAFF
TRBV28 CASSSGFDTNNEQFF
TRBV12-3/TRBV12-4 CASSSSRTEAFF
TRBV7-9 CASSIAESTYNEQFF
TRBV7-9 CASGTTRDRGGKLFF
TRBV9 CASSVDPGGRNIQYF
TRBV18 CASSPARITGGDEQFF
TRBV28 CASSLGARGQKLFF
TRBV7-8 CASSLAPAGEQYF
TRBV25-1 CASSEFAAGAGYGYTF
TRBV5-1 CASSLEGGLETQYF
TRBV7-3 CASSFGIQYGYTF
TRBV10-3 CAISETGLADSYEQYF
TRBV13 CASSLTFKSGEQYF
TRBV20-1 CSASNARETQYF
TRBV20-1 CSARDSTGKAWGYTF
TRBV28 CASSFRGGHTEAFF
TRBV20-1 CSASPRDRGGEKLFF
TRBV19 CASSIQTGYRNTQYF
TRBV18 CASSQGGANTEAFF
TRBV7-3 CASSLGRGRGNEQFF
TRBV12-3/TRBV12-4 CASSLHASEQYF
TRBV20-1 CSRRALSPYEQYF
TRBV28 CASSLEYRGTEAFF
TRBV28 CASSSSGRAKNIQYF
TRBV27 CASRTLGTAEKLFF
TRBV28 CASSLGGARGAEAFF
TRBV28 CASSSQGAGGRTNEKLFF
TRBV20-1 CSARGQHQETQYF
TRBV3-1 CASSLEGRPNSYGYTF
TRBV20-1 CSALRLAGGNPYEQYF
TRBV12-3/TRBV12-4 CASSFGGNQETQYF
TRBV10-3 CAISDGTYEQYF
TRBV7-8 CASSLGSAPGTF